Shown below are 6 T cell receptor beta chains from a single sample sequenced in a study of T cells in localized non-small cell lung cancer. This table comes from immunoSEQ multiplex PCR, and its TCRdb copy is limited to in-frame clones, with some not included. The sample holds a few thousand clones; approximately 49% are singletons and the top ten take around 4.6%. The sample in question was lymph node tissue, obtained before any cancer treatment. The receptors were gathered from a woman aged 18 to 55 with stage I lung adenocarcinoma.

The chain joins TRBV19 to TRBJ1-2; no clear D gene. CDR3 length equals 13 residues. Germline CDR1 and CDR2: LNHDA and SQIVND (reference sequence). The germline V and J ends were trimmed by 3 bases and 6 bases, with 11 bases remaining between them. CDR3 residues: CASSILGINGYTF. The DNA of the CDR3 is TGTGCCAGTAGTATTCTGGGGATCAATGGCTACACCTTC.

The table lists this clone with a count of one. The chain is built from TRBV18 and TRBJ2-1, with D possibly matching TRBD2 (6 bases). Germline CDR1 and CDR2: KGHSH and LQKENI. CDR3 length equals 14 residues. V was pared by 6 bases and J by 6 bases, with 15 bases between. CDR3 coding DNA: TGTGCCAGCTCCCCAGCCGGGAGCTCCAATGAGCAGTTCTTC. Protein: CASSPAGSSNEQFF. Complete variable domain (other parts from reference TRBV18 and TRBJ2-1): NAGVMQNPRHLVRRRGQEARLRCSPMKGHSHVYWYRQLPEEGLKFMVYLQKENIIDESGMPKERFSAEFPKEGPSILRIQQVVRGDSAAYFCASSPAGSSNEQFFGPGTRLTVL.

The chain has TRBV29-1 and TRBJ1-1, with D unresolved. Germline V gene sequence: CDR1 SQVTM, CDR2 ANQGSEA. V was clipped by 6 bases and J by 0 bases, with 14 bases between them. CDR3 length equals 14 residues. The CDR3 DNA sequence: TGCAGCGTCCCCCAGGTGGGGTTGAACACTGAAGCTTTCTTT. It yields the protein CSVPQVGLNTEAFF.

This clone was seen more than once but under ten times. The gene calls are TRBV9 and TRBJ2-1; 8 bases agree with TRBD2. Trimming took 2 bases from V and 4 from J; bases not matched to a gene: 5. The length of the CDR3 is 15 residues. The V gene's germline CDR1 is SGDLS and CDR2 YYNGEE. CDR3: CASSVSGILYNEQFF. The CDR3 DNA sequence: TGTGCCAGCAGCGTTAGCGGGATCCTTTACAATGAGCAGTTCTTC. Supplemented by reference TRBV9 and TRBJ2-1, the full variable domain reads DSGVTQTPKHLITATGQRVTLRCSPRSGDLSVYWYQQSLDQGLQFLIQYYNGEERAKGNILERFSAQQFPDLHSELNLSSLELGDSALYFCASSVSGILYNEQFFGPGTRLTVL.

The CDR3 coding sequence is TGTGCCAGCAGCTTCACAGAGAGCTCCTACGAGCAGTACTTC. It encodes CASSFTESSYEQYF. The chain combines TRBV7-4 with TRBJ2-7; D is unclear. Trimming left V 3 bases short and J 0 bases short, with 9 bases between. The CDR3 contains 14 residues. The germline CDR1 and CDR2 sequences are SGHVT and SQSDAQ.

In this sample, this clone turned up a few times. V is TRBV11-3 and J is TRBJ2-1; TRBD1 is a possible D gene (5 bases). Germline CDR1 SGHNT, CDR2 YENEEA. V lost 5 bases and J lost 3, with 14 bases in between. CDR3 size: 15 residues. CDR3 coding DNA: TGTGCCAGCAGCCATAGACAGTCGAACTACAATGAGCAGTTCTTC. Protein sequence: CASSHRQSNYNEQFF. Looking up the rest from reference TRBV11-3 and TRBJ2-1 gives the full variable domain: EAGVVQSPRYKIIEKKQPVAFWCNPISGHNTLYWYLQNLGQGPELLIRYENEEAVDDSQLPKDRFSAERLKGVDSTLKIQPAELGDSAVYLCASSHRQSNYNEQFFGPGTRLTVL.